This TCR beta chain was sequenced for a study of blood T cells in healthy people across ages. Study-wide context: Capturing about one barcoded beta molecule per two T cells was achieved by template switching.

CDR3 length: 13 residues. CDR1 is ENHRY and CDR2 is SYGVKD in the germline V gene. Trimming took 6 bases from V and 0 from J, leaving 9 bases between them. Through a sample-barcoded 5' primer and a J-beta primer mix, a second PCR was run for roughly 7 to 12 cycles. MiXCR was run by TCRdb on the 5' RACE reads, yielding one entry per CDR3 protein. Of approximately 690,000 distinct CDR3 sequences in the sample, over 40% were seen once. The origin of this receptor is a man older than 75 in good health. Sequencing was done on a sample of blood. The genes are TRBV10-3 and TRBJ2-7; D might be TRBD2 (5 bases). The CDR3 here is CAIRSGSSYEQYF. The CDR3, as DNA: TGTGCCATCAGGAGCGGCAGCTCCTACGAGCAGTACTTC.